The clone carrying this T cell receptor beta chain was seen once. The antigen is not known. This table comes from immunoSEQ multiplex PCR, and its TCRdb copy is limited to in-frame clones, with some not included. In the table there are 60,000 to 70,000 clones, 80% to 90% of which are singletons. This CDR3 contains 14 residues. CDR1 and CDR2 (germline): KGHSH, LQKENI. V lost 6 bases, J lost 7 bases, and 9 bases stayed unmatched. This sample is part of a study of OX40 agonist ivuxolimab in advanced cancers. In the study overall: Patients were dosed intravenously with ivuxolimab at 0.01 to 10 mg/kg every 2 weeks.

Notes on the study in general: Among the nonresponders, some also had low normalized T-cell clonal expansion. Clonal expansion was seen in CD4+ and CD8+ blood T cells by week 6 at 0.1 to 3.0 mg/kg.

The V and J genes are TRBV18 and TRBJ1-1, with 9 bases identical to TRBD1. This sequence was found in an adult with an advanced solid tumor such as melanoma, head and neck, liver or kidney cancer. Sample: CD4+ or CD8+ T cells sorted from blood, taken in a trial of the OX40 agonist ivuxolimab. The CDR3 protein is CASSLGQGRIEAFF. Written as DNA, the CDR3 is TGTGCCAGCTCTCTAGGACAGGGGAGGATTGAAGCTTTCTTT.